This T cell receptor (beta chain) was found in a study of T-cell memory formation after mild COVID-19. Study findings and constraints: Proof of SARS-CoV-2 specificity was absent for the second-wave clones that crested on day 37.

TCRdb reprocessed the 5' RACE reads with MiXCR, giving one entry per CDR3 protein. The sample carries hundreds of thousands of distinct CDR3 sequences, about 18% recorded once. The CDR3 is 17 amino acids. V was cut by 0 bases and J by 2 bases, with 11 bases left in between. Germline loops: CDR1 MNHEY, CDR2 SVGAGI. Concerning this clonotype itself: Its antigen remains unidentified.

This receptor was identified in an adult woman who had mild COVID-19 (a few samples of this study predate the infection). Cell type and time point are not known. The chain joins TRBV6-5 to TRBJ2-6; no definite D call. The material sequenced was PBMCs or a T cell subset sorted from them (not recorded which). CDR3 coding DNA: TGTGCCAGCAGTTACTCGGGCACATACACTGGGGCCAACGTCCTGACTTTC. Residues: CASSYSGTYTGANVLTF.